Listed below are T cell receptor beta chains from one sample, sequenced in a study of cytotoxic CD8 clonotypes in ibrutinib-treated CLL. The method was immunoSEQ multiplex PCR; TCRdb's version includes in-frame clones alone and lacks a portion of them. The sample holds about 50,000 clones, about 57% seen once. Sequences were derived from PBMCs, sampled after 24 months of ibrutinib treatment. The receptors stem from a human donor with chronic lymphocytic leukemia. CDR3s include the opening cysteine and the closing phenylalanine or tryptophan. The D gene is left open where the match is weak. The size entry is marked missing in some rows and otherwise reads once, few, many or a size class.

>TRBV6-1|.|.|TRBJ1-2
CASSELQGLYGYTF
TGTGCCAGCAGTGAACTACAGGGACTCTATGGCTACACCTTC
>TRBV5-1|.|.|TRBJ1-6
CASRLWGTANSPLHF
TGCGCCAGCAGGTTGTGGGGGACGGCTAATTCACCCCTCCACTTT
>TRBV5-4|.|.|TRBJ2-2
CASSPPGGRVTGELFF
TGTGCCAGCAGCCCCCCTGGGGGCCGGGTGACCGGGGAGCTGTTTTTT
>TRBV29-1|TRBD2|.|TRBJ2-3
CSAEGLAGGSTDTQYF
TGCAGCGCTGAGGGGCTAGCGGGGGGGTCTACAGATACGCAGTATTTT
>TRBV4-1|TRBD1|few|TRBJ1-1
CASSHPGTGGLSEAFF
TGCGCCAGCAGCCACCCCGGGACAGGGGGCTTGTCTGAAGCTTTCTTT
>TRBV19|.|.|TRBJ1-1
CASSIKALGTEAFF
TGTGCCAGTAGTATAAAGGCTCTGGGGACTGAAGCTTTCTTT
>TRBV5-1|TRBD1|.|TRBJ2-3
CASSSLQGAGTDTQYF
TGCGCCAGCAGCTCCTTACAGGGGGCTGGCACAGATACGCAGTATTTT
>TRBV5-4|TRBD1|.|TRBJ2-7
CASSETGTGTYEQYF
TGTGCCAGCAGCGAAACCGGGACAGGAACCTACGAGCAGTACTTC
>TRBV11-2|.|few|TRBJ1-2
CASSSPTVYYGYTF
TGTGCCAGCAGCTCTCCGACAGTCTACTATGGCTACACCTTC
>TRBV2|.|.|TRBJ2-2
CASTTFTGELFF
TGTGCCAGTACCACGTTCACCGGGGAGCTGTTTTTT
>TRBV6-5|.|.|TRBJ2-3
CASSLLVTRTDTQYF
TGTGCCAGCAGTTTATTGGTGACGCGCACAGATACGCAGTATTTT
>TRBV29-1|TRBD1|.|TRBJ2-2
CSALRTGMNTGELFF
TGCAGCGCCCTACGGACAGGGATGAACACCGGGGAGCTGTTTTTT
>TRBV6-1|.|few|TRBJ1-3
CASSETGRNTIYF
TGTGCCAGCAGTGAAACAGGCAGGAACACCATATATTTT
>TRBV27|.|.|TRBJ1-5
CASSSQGRQPQHF
TGTGCCAGCAGTTCCCAAGGACGTCAGCCCCAGCATTTT
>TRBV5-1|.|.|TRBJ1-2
CASGLDSPNYGYTF
TGCGCCAGCGGGCTGGACAGCCCGAACTATGGCTACACCTTC
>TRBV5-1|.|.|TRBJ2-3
CASSLGSEVDTQYF
TGCGCCAGCAGCTTGGGGTCGGAGGTTGATACGCAGTATTTT
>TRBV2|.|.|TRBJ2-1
CASSVYQGYEQFF
TGTGCCAGCAGTGTTTATCAGGGGTATGAGCAGTTCTTC
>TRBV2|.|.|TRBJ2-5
CASRRYEGLDQETQYF
TGTGCCAGCAGGCGGTATGAGGGATTAGACCAAGAGACCCAGTACTTC
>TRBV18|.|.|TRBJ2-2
CASSPYSPGELFF
TGTGCCAGCTCACCTTACAGTCCCGGGGAGCTGTTTTTT
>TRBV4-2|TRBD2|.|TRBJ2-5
CASSQDRGLAGGRQETQYF
TGTGCCAGCAGCCAAGATAGGGGACTAGCGGGGGGACGGCAAGAGACCCAGTACTTC
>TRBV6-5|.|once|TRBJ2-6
CASSLTSGANVLTF
TGTGCCAGCAGCTTAACCTCTGGGGCCAACGTCCTGACTTTC
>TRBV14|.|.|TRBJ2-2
CASSQIRAGELFF
TGTGCCAGCAGCCAAATTCGAGCCGGGGAGCTGTTTTTT
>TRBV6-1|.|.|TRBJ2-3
CASSELRGGAVGRDTQYF
TGTGCCAGCAGTGAACTACGTGGCGGGGCGGTGGGACGGGATACGCAGTATTTT
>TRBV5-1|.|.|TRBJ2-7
CASSLDTEGKQYF
TGCGCCAGCAGCTTGGACACCGAGGGTAAGCAGTACTTC
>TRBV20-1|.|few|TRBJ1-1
CSARRTAEAFF
TGCAGTGCTAGAAGAACTGCTGAAGCTTTCTTT
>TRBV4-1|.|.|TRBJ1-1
CASSQDARAEAFF
TGCGCCAGCAGCCAAGATGCGAGAGCTGAAGCTTTCTTT
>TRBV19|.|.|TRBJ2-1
CASSIWGNEQFF
TGTGCCAGTAGTATATGGGGCAATGAGCAGTTCTTC